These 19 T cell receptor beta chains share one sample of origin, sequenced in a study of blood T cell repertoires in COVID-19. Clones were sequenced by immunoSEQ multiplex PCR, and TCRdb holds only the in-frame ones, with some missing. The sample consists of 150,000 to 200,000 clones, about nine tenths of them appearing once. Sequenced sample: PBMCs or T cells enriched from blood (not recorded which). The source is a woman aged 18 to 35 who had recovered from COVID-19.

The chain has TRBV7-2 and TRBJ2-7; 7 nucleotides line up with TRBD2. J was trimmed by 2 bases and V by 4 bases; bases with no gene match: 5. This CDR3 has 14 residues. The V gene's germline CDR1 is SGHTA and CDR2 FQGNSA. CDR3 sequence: CASSSVAGPYEQYF. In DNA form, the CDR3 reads TGTGCCAGCAGCTCGGTAGCGGGTCCCTACGAGCAGTACTTC.

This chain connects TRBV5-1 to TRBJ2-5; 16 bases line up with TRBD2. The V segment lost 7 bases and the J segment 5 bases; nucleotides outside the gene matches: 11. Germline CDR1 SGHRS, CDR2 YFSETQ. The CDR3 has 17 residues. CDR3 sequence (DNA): TGCGCCAGCGCCGTCCCGGGACTAGCGGGAGGGACGGAGACCCAGTACTTC. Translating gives CASAVPGLAGGTETQYF.

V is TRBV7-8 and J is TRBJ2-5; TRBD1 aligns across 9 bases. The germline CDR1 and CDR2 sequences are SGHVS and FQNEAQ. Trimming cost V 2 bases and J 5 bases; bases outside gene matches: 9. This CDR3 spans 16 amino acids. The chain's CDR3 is CASSLWRDRVGETQYF. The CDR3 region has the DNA TGTGCCAGCAGCTTATGGAGGGACAGGGTAGGGGAGACCCAGTACTTC.

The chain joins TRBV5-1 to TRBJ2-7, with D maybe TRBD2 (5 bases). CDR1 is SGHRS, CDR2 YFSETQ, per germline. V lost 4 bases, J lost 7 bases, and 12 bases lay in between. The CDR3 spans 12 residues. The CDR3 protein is CASSPVGGEQYF. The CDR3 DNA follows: TGCGCCAGCAGCCCCGTCGGAGGAGAGCAGTACTTC.

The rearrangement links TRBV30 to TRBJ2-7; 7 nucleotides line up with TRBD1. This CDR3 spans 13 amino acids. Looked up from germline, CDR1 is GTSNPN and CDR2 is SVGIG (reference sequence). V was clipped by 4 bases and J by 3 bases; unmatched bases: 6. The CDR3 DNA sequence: TGTGCCTGGAAACAGGGGTCTATCTACGAGCAGTACTTC. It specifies CAWKQGSIYEQYF.

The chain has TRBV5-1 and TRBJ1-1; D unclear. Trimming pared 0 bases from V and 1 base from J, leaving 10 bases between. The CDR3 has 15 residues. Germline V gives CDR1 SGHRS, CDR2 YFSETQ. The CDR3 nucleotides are TGCGCCAGCAGCTTGGATTCGGCGGCGAACACTGAAGCTTTCTTT. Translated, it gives CASSLDSAANTEAFF.

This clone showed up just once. In DNA, the CDR3 is TGTGCCAGCAGAACCCCTGGACAGCTTAACACTGAAGCTTTCTTT. Protein sequence: CASRTPGQLNTEAFF. The chain recombines TRBV11-2 with TRBJ1-1; D is perhaps TRBD1 (6 bases). CDR3 size: 15 residues. CDR1 is SGHAT, CDR2 FQNNGV, per germline. The germline V and J ends were trimmed by 6 bases and 2 bases, with 16 bases remaining between them.

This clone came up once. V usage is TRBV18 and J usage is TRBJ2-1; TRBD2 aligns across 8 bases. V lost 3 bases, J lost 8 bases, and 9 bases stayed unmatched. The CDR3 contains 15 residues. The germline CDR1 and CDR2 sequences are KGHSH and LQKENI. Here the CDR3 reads CASSPGSGSQYEQFF. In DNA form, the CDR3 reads TGTGCCAGCTCACCTGGGAGCGGGAGTCAGTATGAGCAGTTCTTC.

The CDR3 nucleotides read TGTGCCAGCAGGGGCCTTCAAGGGGCGGGAGCTGAAGCTTTCTTT. Protein: CASRGLQGAGAEAFF. The V call is TRBV28, the J call TRBJ1-1; D may be TRBD1 (5 bases). From germline, CDR1 is MDHEN and CDR2 SYDVKM. V lost 6 bases and J lost 6, with 20 bases in between. The CDR3 totals 15 residues.

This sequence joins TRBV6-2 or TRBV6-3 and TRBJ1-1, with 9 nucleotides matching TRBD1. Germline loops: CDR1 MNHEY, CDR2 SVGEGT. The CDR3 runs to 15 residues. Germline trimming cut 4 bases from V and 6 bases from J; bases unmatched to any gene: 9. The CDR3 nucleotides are TGTGCCAGCAGTTTCCGGGACAGGGTCATCTCTGAAGCTTTCTTT. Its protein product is CASSFRDRVISEAFF.

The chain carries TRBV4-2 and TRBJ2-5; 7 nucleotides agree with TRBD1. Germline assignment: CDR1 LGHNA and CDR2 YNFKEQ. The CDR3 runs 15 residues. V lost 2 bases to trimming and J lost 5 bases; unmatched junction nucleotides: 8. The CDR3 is CASSQMGQKGETQYF. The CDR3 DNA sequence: TGTGCCAGCAGCCAAATGGGACAGAAGGGGGAGACCCAGTACTTC.

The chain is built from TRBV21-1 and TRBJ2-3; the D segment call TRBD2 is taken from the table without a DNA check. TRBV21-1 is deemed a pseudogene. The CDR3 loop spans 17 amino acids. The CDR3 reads CASSTQPGLAATDTQYF. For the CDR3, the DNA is TGTGCCAGCAGCACGCAACCGGGACTAGCGGCCACAGATACGCAGTATTTT.

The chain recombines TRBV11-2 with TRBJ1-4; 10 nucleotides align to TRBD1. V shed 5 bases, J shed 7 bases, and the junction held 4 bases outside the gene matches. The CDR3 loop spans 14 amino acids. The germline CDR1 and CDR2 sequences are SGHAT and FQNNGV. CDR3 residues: CASSRDRGREKLFF. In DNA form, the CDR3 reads TGTGCCAGCAGCCGGGACAGGGGTCGTGAAAAACTGTTTTTT.

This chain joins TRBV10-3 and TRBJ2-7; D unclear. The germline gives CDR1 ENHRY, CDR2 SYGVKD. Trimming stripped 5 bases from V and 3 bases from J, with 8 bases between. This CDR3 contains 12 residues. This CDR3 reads CAISRPDYEQYF. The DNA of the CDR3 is TGTGCCATCAGTCGCCCAGACTACGAGCAGTACTTC.

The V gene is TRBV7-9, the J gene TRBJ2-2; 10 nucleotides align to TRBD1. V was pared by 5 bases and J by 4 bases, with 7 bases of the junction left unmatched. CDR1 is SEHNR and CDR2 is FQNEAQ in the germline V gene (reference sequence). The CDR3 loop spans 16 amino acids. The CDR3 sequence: CASSPMTGGLTGELFF. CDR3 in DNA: TGTGCCAGCAGCCCCATGACAGGGGGCCTCACCGGGGAGCTGTTTTTT.

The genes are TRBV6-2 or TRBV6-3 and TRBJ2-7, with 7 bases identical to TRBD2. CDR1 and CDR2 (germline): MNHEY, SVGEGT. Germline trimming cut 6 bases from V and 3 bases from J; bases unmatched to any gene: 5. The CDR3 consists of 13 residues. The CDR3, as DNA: TGTGCCAGCAGCCGAGGACTAGTCTACGAGCAGTACTTC. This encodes CASSRGLVYEQYF.

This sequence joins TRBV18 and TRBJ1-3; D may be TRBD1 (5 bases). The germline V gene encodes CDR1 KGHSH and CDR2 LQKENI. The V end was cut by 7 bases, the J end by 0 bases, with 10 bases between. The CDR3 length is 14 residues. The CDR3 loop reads CASFNQGSGNTIYF. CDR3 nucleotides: TGTGCCAGCTTCAATCAGGGCTCTGGAAACACCATATATTTT.

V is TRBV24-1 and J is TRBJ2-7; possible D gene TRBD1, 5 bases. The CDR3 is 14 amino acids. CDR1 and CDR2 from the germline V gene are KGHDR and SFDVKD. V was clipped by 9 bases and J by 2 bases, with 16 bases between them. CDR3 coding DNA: TGTGCCACCTCCTTGGGGCAGCCCCCCTACGAGCAGTACTTC. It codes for CATSLGQPPYEQYF.

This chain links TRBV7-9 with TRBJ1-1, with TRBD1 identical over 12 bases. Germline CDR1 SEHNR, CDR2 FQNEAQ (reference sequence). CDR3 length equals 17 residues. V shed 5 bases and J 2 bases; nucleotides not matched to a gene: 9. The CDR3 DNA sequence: TGTGCCAGCAGCCGCCGGGACAGGGGGCAATTTAACACTGAAGCTTTCTTT. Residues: CASSRRDRGQFNTEAFF.